Listed here are 6 T cell receptor beta chains from one sample, sequenced in a study of CD8 T cells in ankylosing spondylitis. TCRdb called the 5' RACE reads again in MiXCR, with one record for every CDR3 protein. The sample lists hundreds of thousands of distinct CDR3 sequences, 9.5% to 15% seen once, with over 6.5% in the top ten. Notes on the study in general: For ankylosing spondylitis blood, a TCR beta motif of 8 or 9 highly homologous variants appeared characteristic.

For these receptors, no antigen is known. The material sequenced was blood, either unsorted or a sorted T cell fraction (not recorded which). These receptors were obtained from a male donor with ankylosing spondylitis.

This clonotype came up a few times. This chain joins TRBV20-1 and TRBJ2-5; the match to TRBD2 covers 8 bases. The CDR3 covers 15 residues. The V gene end was trimmed by 6 bases and the J gene end by 2 bases; junction bases not matched to a gene: 11. The germline V gene encodes CDR1 DFQATT and CDR2 SNEGSKA (reference sequence). Written as DNA, the CDR3 is TGCAGTGCCAGCGGGCTAGCGGGCGGGCAAGAGACCCAGTACTTC. Protein sequence: CSASGLAGGQETQYF.

The chain employs TRBV3-1 and TRBJ2-3, with D uncertain. Trimming took 5 bases from V and 6 from J, leaving 12 bases between them. The CDR3 length is 13 residues. Germline V gives CDR1 LGHDT, CDR2 YNNKEL (reference sequence). The DNA of the CDR3 is TGTGCCAGCAGCGAACCCGGGCGGGATACGCAGTATTTT. Its protein product is CASSEPGRDTQYF.

This clonotype was picked up many times. This sequence joins TRBV5-1 and TRBJ1-6; D unclear. Per germline, CDR1 SGHRS and CDR2 YFSETQ. CDR3 length: 14 amino acids. V was shortened by 1 base and J by 5 bases, with 7 bases between the two germline ends. CDR3 amino acids: CASSLFADNSPLHF. CDR3 bases: TGCGCCAGCAGCTTGTTTGCGGATAATTCACCCCTCCACTTT.

This clonotype was seen a few times. This chain connects TRBV11-2 to TRBJ2-5; D unclear. V lost 0 bases to trimming and J lost 5 bases, with 13 bases between them. The CDR3 totals 15 residues. Germline-derived CDR1 and CDR2 are SGHAT and FQNNGV. The CDR3 bases are TGTGCCAGCAGCTTAGATCCCCGGGCTGAGGAGACCCAGTACTTC. Protein product: CASSLDPRAEETQYF.

The table lists this clonotype with a few counts. This sequence joins TRBV3-1 and TRBJ1-6; 7 nucleotides line up with TRBD1. This CDR3 has 16 amino acids. V shed 4 bases, J shed 7 bases, and the junction held 10 bases outside the gene matches. The germline gives CDR1 LGHDT, CDR2 YNNKEL (reference sequence). The CDR3 DNA reads as TGTGCCAGCAGCCGCCAAGGGAACAGGGGAAATTCACCCCTCCACTTT. Translation: CASSRQGNRGNSPLHF.

This chain connects TRBV9 to TRBJ2-1, with 7 bases that match TRBD2. The CDR3 contains 16 residues. The V segment lost 0 bases and the J segment 6 bases; nucleotides outside the gene matches: 9. Per the germline V gene, CDR1 is SGDLS and CDR2 is YYNGEE. CDR3 coding DNA: TGTGCCAGCAGCGTAGTGGGGCCAGCGGGACTCAATGAGCAGTTCTTC. Translation: CASSVVGPAGLNEQFF.